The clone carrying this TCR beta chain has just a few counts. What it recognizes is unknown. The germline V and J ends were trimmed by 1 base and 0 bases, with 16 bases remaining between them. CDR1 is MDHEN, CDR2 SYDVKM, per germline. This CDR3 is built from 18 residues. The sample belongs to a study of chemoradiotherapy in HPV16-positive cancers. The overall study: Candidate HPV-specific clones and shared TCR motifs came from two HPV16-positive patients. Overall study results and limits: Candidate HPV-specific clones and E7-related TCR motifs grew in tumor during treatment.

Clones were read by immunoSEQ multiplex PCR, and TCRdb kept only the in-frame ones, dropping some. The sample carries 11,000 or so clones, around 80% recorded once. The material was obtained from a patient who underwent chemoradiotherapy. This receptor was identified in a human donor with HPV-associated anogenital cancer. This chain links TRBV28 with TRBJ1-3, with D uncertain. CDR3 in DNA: TGTGCCAGCAGTTTATTGAATCCTTTAGAACCCTCTGGAAACACCATATATTTT. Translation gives CASSLLNPLEPSGNTIYF.